The 25 T cell receptor beta chains below all came from one sample that was sequenced in a study of T cell clonality in common variable immunodeficiency. Assay: immunoSEQ multiplex PCR; the TCRdb copy retains only in-frame clones and omits some. The counts give roughly 60,000 clones, none of them seen only once; over 1.5% is held by the top ten. Sequencing used peripheral blood mononuclear cells. The origin of the receptors is a person between 18 and 75 years old in good health.

This clone showed up many times. Read data end 3 residues before the CDR3 end; the end is taken from the germline J gene. The rearrangement links TRBV2 to TRBJ2-2; TRBD2 matches at 9 bases. CDR1 is SNHLY and CDR2 is FYNNEI in the germline V gene. CDR3 size: 16 residues. Trimming at V came to 7 bases and at J to 7 bases, leaving 13 bases not matched to a gene. CDR3 bases read: TGTGCCAGCACCGAGGGGGCGGGAGGGCCCGTCGGGGAG. Residues: CASTEGAGGPVGE. The full CDR3 sequence reads CASTEGAGGPVGELFF.

This clone was counted a few times. Sequencing ends 3 residues short of the CDR3 end; the germline J gene provides the rest. The chain carries TRBV7-2 and TRBJ2-7, with 7 bases matching TRBD2. The CDR3 sequence is 13 residues long. The germline V gene encodes CDR1 SGHTA and CDR2 FQGNSA. Trimming removed 6 bases from V and 6 bases from J; junction bases left unmatched: 8. The CDR3 DNA, read in part, is TGTGCCAGCAGTAGATCTAGCGGCCTCGAG. It codes for CASSRSSGLE. The whole CDR3 protein reads CASSRSSGLEQYF.

This clone came up many times. Coverage ceases 3 residues before the CDR3 finishes, and the germline J gene fills in the end. The chain couples TRBV20-1 to TRBJ2-3; 7 bases agree with TRBD2. Germline-derived CDR1 and CDR2 are DFQATT and SNEGSKA (reference sequence). Losses at the gene ends were 4 bases for V and 2 bases for J; bases not matched to a gene: 6. The CDR3 length is 14 residues. The CDR3 DNA, read in part, is TGCAGTGCTAAGACTAGCACCACCACAGATACG. It specifies CSAKTSTTTDT. The entire CDR3 reads CSAKTSTTTDTQYF.

At least ten counts were recorded for this clone. The read falls 3 residues short of the CDR3 end, and the missing part is taken from the germline J gene. The chain carries TRBV7-2 and TRBJ2-1, with TRBD2 matching 9 bases. CDR3 length equals 15 residues. V lost 3 bases to trimming and J lost 6 bases; unmatched junction nucleotides: 6. Germline-derived CDR1 and CDR2 are SGHTA and FQGNSA. Incomplete CDR3 DNA: TGTGCCAGCAGCTTTGGGACTAGCCGGACCAATGAG. Protein: CASSFGTSRTNE. Given in full, the CDR3 is CASSFGTSRTNEQFF. The whole variable domain, filled in from reference TRBV7-2 and TRBJ2-1, reads GAGVSQSPSNKVTEKGKDVELRCDPISGHTALYWYRQSLGQGLEFLIYFQGNSAPDKSGLPSDRFSAERTGGSVSTLTIQRTQQEDSAVYLCASSFGTSRTNEQFFGPGTRLTVL.

This clone was recorded at least ten times. The CDR3 end lies 3 residues beyond the end of the read and is filled in from the germline J gene. This chain joins TRBV10-3 and TRBJ2-3; a weak D match, TRBD1 (5 bases). Germline V gives CDR1 ENHRY, CDR2 SYGVKD. The CDR3 is 12 amino acids. The CDR3 protein is CAIKGLEIAQYF. Partial CDR3 DNA: TGTGCCATCAAGGGGCTGGAGATTGCG.

This clone was found many times. The read gets to within 3 residues of the CDR3 end, and the germline J gene fills in the rest. The chain employs TRBV5-6 and TRBJ2-5; possibly TRBD2 for D (6 bases). The germline CDR1 and CDR2 sequences are SGHDT and YYEEEE. Trimming pared 2 bases from V and 0 bases from J, leaving 8 bases between. The CDR3 sequence is 14 residues long. The covered CDR3 bases are TGTGCCAGCAGCTTTGGGGGGTACCAAGAGACC. Protein: CASSFGGYQET. Given in full, the CDR3 is CASSFGGYQETQYF.

This clone was seen at least ten times. The observed sequence ends 3 residues before the CDR3 terminus, with the missing tail filled in from the germline J gene. The chain couples TRBV5-1 to TRBJ2-3, with 11 bases lining up with TRBD2. V trimming: 2 bases; J trimming: 4 bases; junction bases outside the gene matches: 3. Looked up from germline, CDR1 is SGHRS and CDR2 is YFSETQ. The CDR3 has 15 amino acids. CDR3 DNA (partial): TGCGCCAGCAGCTTAGGGACTAGCGGCCCAGATACG. Translated, it gives CASSLGTSGPDT. In full, the CDR3 is CASSLGTSGPDTQYF.

This clone was seen ten or more times. The CDR3 extends 3 residues past the end of the read, so its final part is completed from the germline J gene. The chain links TRBV5-1 to TRBJ2-3, with 9 bases that match TRBD1. Losses at the gene ends were 8 bases for V and 5 bases for J; bases not matched to a gene: 12. Germline CDR1 and CDR2: SGHRS and YFSETQ. The CDR3 sequence is 15 residues long. The part of the CDR3 DNA that was read is TGCGCCAGTCACTTACAGGGGGCTAGAAAAGATACG. It specifies CASHLQGARKDT. In full, the CDR3 is CASHLQGARKDTQYF.

Concerning this clone itself: The CDR3 end falls 3 residues outside the read, so it is completed with the germline J gene. V is TRBV13 and J is TRBJ1-5; 9 nucleotides agree with TRBD1. The CDR3 runs to 13 residues. Germline trimming cut 8 bases from V and 4 bases from J; bases unmatched to any gene: 3. The germline CDR1 and CDR2 sequences are PRHDT and FYEKMQ (reference sequence). Incomplete CDR3 DNA: TGTGCCAGCGCGACAGGGGGGAATCAGCCC. Protein: CASATGGNQP. In full, the CDR3 is CASATGGNQPQHF. Supplemented by reference TRBV13 and TRBJ1-5, the full variable domain reads AAGVIQSPRHLIKEKRETATLKCYPIPRHDTVYWYQQGPGQDPQFLISFYEKMQSDKGSIPDRFSAQQFSDYHSELNMSSLELGDSALYFCASATGGNQPQHFGDGTRLSIL.

This clone appeared many times. The CDR3 bases that were read are TGTGCCAGCAGCTCCTCGGGAGGGGCGAAAGAGACC. It translates to CASSSSGGAKET. The whole CDR3 is CASSSSGGAKETQYF. The rearrangement links TRBV7-9 to TRBJ2-5, with 8 bases aligning to TRBD2. The CDR3 end falls 3 residues outside the read, so it is completed with the germline J gene. The ends lost 4 bases at V and 3 bases at J; junction bases unmatched: 7. Germline values: CDR1 SEHNR, CDR2 FQNEAQ (reference sequence). CDR3 length equals 15 residues.

This clone showed up many times. The sequence runs out 3 residues before the end of the CDR3; the remainder is reconstructed from the germline J gene. The rearrangement links TRBV7-2 to TRBJ1-1; TRBD1 might be the D (6 bases). Trimming stripped 4 bases from V and 1 base from J, with 13 bases between. The CDR3 has 15 residues. CDR1 SGHTA and CDR2 FQGNSA come from the germline V gene. CDR3 sequence: CASSSGRGQNTEAFF. CDR3 bases read: TGTGCCAGCAGCTCCGGTCGGGGACAGAACACTGAA.

This clone was detected many times. The read falls 3 residues short of the CDR3 end, and the missing part is taken from the germline J gene. The rearrangement links TRBV12-3 or TRBV12-4 to TRBJ2-7, with D unclear. Between the trimmed V and J ends, which lost 2 bases and 2 bases, there was a span of 16 bases. The CDR3 loop spans 16 amino acids. The CDR3 spells CASSLMAGLSPYEQYF. The CDR3 bases that were read are TGTGCCAGCAGTTTAATGGCAGGATTATCCCCCTACGAG.

This clone was counted at least ten times. The read is 3 residues too short to cover the CDR3 end, so that end is filled in from the germline J gene. This chain uses TRBV5-6 with TRBJ1-2; unclear D gene. Between the trimmed V and J ends, which lost 4 bases and 4 bases, there was a span of 8 bases. CDR1 is SGHDT and CDR2 is YYEEEE in the germline V gene. This CDR3 spans 12 amino acids. The CDR3: CASSDKSYGYTF. CDR3 DNA, as far as it was read: TGTGCCAGCAGCGACAAGAGCTATGGC.

This clone was seen many times. The read is 3 residues too short to cover the CDR3 end, so that end is filled in from the germline J gene. The chain couples TRBV12-3 or TRBV12-4 to TRBJ2-2; 7 bases match TRBD1. The CDR3 is made up of 15 amino acids. With 2 bases clipped from V and 5 bases from J, the junction kept 5 bases outside the gene matches. The DNA read from the CDR3 is TGTGCCAGCAGTTTAAAGCCAGGGGGTACCGGGGAG. Translating gives CASSLKPGGTGE. The CDR3 as a whole reads CASSLKPGGTGELFF.

This clone has a count of ten or more. Sequencing ends 3 residues short of the CDR3 end; the germline J gene provides the rest. This rearrangement joins TRBV7-9 to TRBJ1-1; D perhaps matches TRBD1 (5 bases). The V and J ends lost 8 bases and 4 bases respectively, with 17 bases between them. Germline V gives CDR1 SEHNR, CDR2 FQNEAQ (reference sequence). The CDR3 is 14 amino acids. The CDR3 protein is CASSLRGEGTEAFF. The DNA read from the CDR3 is TGTGCCAGCTCCTTACGGGGGGAGGGCACTGAA.

This clone was counted ten times or more. The missing CDR3 end, 3 residues past where the read stops, is filled in from the germline J gene. The gene calls are TRBV2 and TRBJ2-7; 7 bases agree with TRBD2. V dropped 6 bases and J dropped 5; count of bases not matched to a gene: 16. This CDR3 has 16 amino acids. Germline V CDR1 and CDR2: SNHLY, FYNNEI. The sequenced part of the CDR3 DNA is TGTGCCAGCAGGAACCTCGGGGGGAGGGCCATCCACGAG. This gives the protein CASRNLGGRAIHE. The CDR3 in full is CASRNLGGRAIHEQYF.

As regards this clone: The CDR3 goes on 3 residues after the read ends, and that part is filled in from the germline J gene. V is TRBV5-1 and J is TRBJ2-7; 8 bases align to TRBD1. The CDR3 consists of 14 residues. Germline V lookup: CDR1 SGHRS, CDR2 YFSETQ. V shed 6 bases and J 6 bases; nucleotides not matched to a gene: 11. CDR3 region: CASTTQGQVGEQYF. CDR3 bases read: TGCGCCAGCACCACCCAGGGACAGGTAGGCGAG.

This clone was counted ten times or more. This CDR3 reads CAWSVFGRAGDYEKLFF. The CDR3 DNA, read in part, is TGTGCCTGGAGTGTATTCGGGCGGGCAGGAGATTATGAAAAA. The chain carries TRBV30 and TRBJ1-4; no reliable D call. The CDR3 goes on 3 residues after the read ends, and that part is filled in from the germline J gene. V was trimmed by 0 bases and J by 6 bases, leaving 20 bases between them. Germline CDR1 GTSNPN, CDR2 SVGIG (reference sequence). The CDR3 has 17 residues. The full variable domain, completed using reference TRBV30 and TRBJ1-4, is SQTIHQWPATLVQPVGSPLSLECTVEGTSNPNLYWYRQAAGRGLQLLFYSVGIGQISSEVPQNLSASRPQDRQFILSSKKLLLSDSGFYLCAWSVFGRAGDYEKLFFGSGTQLSVL.

Many counts were recorded for this clone. The read halts 3 residues ahead of the CDR3 end, with the missing end drawn from the germline J gene. The chain has TRBV5-1 and TRBJ2-3, with 7 bases identical to TRBD2. V lost 4 bases to trimming and J lost 2 bases; unmatched junction nucleotides: 7. This CDR3 has 15 amino acids. The germline gives CDR1 SGHRS, CDR2 YFSETQ. The covered CDR3 bases are TGCGCCAGCAGCATAACCGGGACTACCACAGATACG. Its translation: CASSITGTTTDT. Given in full, the CDR3 is CASSITGTTTDTQYF.

This clone was counted many times. Read coverage stops 3 residues before the CDR3 terminus; the germline J gene supplies the remainder. V is TRBV7-9 and J is TRBJ2-1; D is possibly TRBD2 (6 bases). Trimming took 5 bases from V and 2 from J, leaving 13 bases between them. CDR1 is SEHNR and CDR2 is FQNEAQ in the germline V gene (reference sequence). CDR3 length: 15 residues. CDR3 DNA (partial): TGTGCCAGCAGCCCCCCTAGCGATCCCTACAATGAG. This sequence encodes CASSPPSDPYNE. The CDR3, in full, reads CASSPPSDPYNEQFF.

This clone was recorded at least ten times. The CDR3 is cut off 3 residues early in the read; its end comes from the germline J gene. V is TRBV7-2 and J is TRBJ2-7; TRBD1 agrees at 9 bases. CDR1 is SGHTA and CDR2 is FQGNSA in the germline V gene. The CDR3 consists of 16 residues. Trimming cost V 0 bases and J 4 bases; bases outside gene matches: 7. The CDR3 reads CASSLASGQGMYEQYF. CDR3 DNA, as far as it was read: TGTGCCAGCAGCTTAGCCTCGGGACAGGGCATGTACGAG.

The table lists this clone with many counts. The sequence runs out 3 residues before the end of the CDR3; the remainder is reconstructed from the germline J gene. This chain joins TRBV19 and TRBJ2-7; 7 bases match TRBD1. The CDR3 runs 15 residues. V lost 4 bases to trimming and J lost 5 bases; unmatched junction nucleotides: 11. Germline CDR1 reads LNHDA; CDR2 reads SQIVND (reference sequence). The CDR3 bases that were read are TGTGCCAGTAGTAAGGAGGACGGGACAGTCCACGAG. It encodes CASSKEDGTVHE. The full CDR3 reads CASSKEDGTVHEQYF. The complete variable domain, with remaining parts taken from reference TRBV19 and TRBJ2-7, reads DGGITQSPKYLFRKEGQNVTLSCEQNLNHDAMYWYRQDPGQGLRLIYYSQIVNDFQKGDIAEGYSVSREKKESFPLTVTSAQKNPTAFYLCASSKEDGTVHEQYFGPGTRLTVT.

This clone was detected many times. The read halts 3 residues ahead of the CDR3 end, with the missing end drawn from the germline J gene. V gene TRBV20-1 combines with J gene TRBJ1-6, with TRBD1 identical over 7 bases. The J segment lost 6 bases and the V segment lost 2 bases, leaving 4 bases of the junction unmatched. Germline V CDR1 and CDR2: DFQATT, SNEGSKA (reference sequence). CDR3 length: 14 amino acids. The sequenced CDR3 bases are TGCAGTGCTAGACCGGGACAGTCTAATTCACCC. Protein: CSARPGQSNSP. Given in full, the CDR3 is CSARPGQSNSPLHF.

This clone was detected many times. The sequenced CDR3 bases are TGTGCCAGCAGCTCTGGACAGGGAATGTCCTATGGC. Its protein product is CASSSGQGMSYG. The whole CDR3 reads CASSSGQGMSYGYTF. The J gene is TRBJ1-2, the V gene TRBV7-2; 8 bases are a match to TRBD1. Read coverage stops 3 residues before the CDR3 terminus; the germline J gene supplies the remainder. This CDR3 region has 15 residues. V gave up 4 bases and J gave up 4 bases; unmatched junction bases: 8. Germline assignment: CDR1 SGHTA and CDR2 FQGNSA.

This clone was recorded many times. The observed sequence ends 3 residues before the CDR3 terminus, with the missing tail filled in from the germline J gene. The V and J genes are TRBV2 and TRBJ2-3; no definite D call. CDR1 and CDR2 from the germline V gene are SNHLY and FYNNEI. The CDR3 runs 13 residues. V was cut by 11 bases and J by 2 bases, with 14 bases left in between. The CDR3 spells CAARVMDTDTQYF. The DNA read from the CDR3 is TGTGCCGCAAGGGTGATGGACACAGATACG.